Here is one T cell receptor (beta chain) with its context. This sample is part of a study of blood T cells in healthy people across ages. A sample-barcoded 5' primer and a J-beta primer mix were used in a second PCR of about 7 to 12 cycles. TCRdb re-called the 5' RACE reads through MiXCR, storing one row per CDR3 protein. The sample has approximately 800,000 distinct CDR3 sequences, about 62% seen once. The sequence came from a man aged 30 to 39 in good health. Input material: blood.

CDR3 residues: CASSTQGEENTEAFF. Written as DNA, the CDR3 is TGTGCCAGCAGTACGCAGGGAGAGGAGAACACTGAAGCTTTCTTT. This rearrangement joins TRBV6-6 to TRBJ1-1; TRBD1 might be the D (5 bases). The CDR3 spans 15 residues. Trimming shortened V by 5 bases and J by 1 base, and 14 bases separated the two germline ends. Germline V gene lookup returns CDR1 MNHNY and CDR2 SVGAGI (reference sequence).